The 26 T cell receptor beta chains presented below share a single source sample, sequenced in a study of beta chain features in type 1 diabetes listed by TCRdb under 2018. Library method: the immunoSEQ multiplex PCR assay. The entire amount of isolated RNA was reverse transcribed using the High Capacity cDNA Reverse Transcription Kit, so the sequenced TCRB transcripts were expressed ones. Sourced from immuneACCESS, this table was stored by TCRdb with only in-frame sequences that have V and J called. A share of the clones is absent; for the studies checked, an unresolved V gene accounts for under half, and the remainder has no known explanation. The sample table lists some 250,000 clones, 25% to 30% of them with a count of one. The top ten clones comprise approximately 4% of the sample. Sequencing was done on a sample of central memory CD4+ T cells from blood. These receptors were obtained from a man aged 25-45 years in good health.

The chain joins TRBV5-4 to TRBJ2-2; no firm D call. The CDR3 extends over 15 amino acids. CDR1 SGHNT and CDR2 YYREEE come from the germline V gene (reference sequence). Trimming cost V 0 bases and J 4 bases, with 10 bases left between them. In DNA form, the CDR3 reads TGTGCCAGCAGCTTGGACCAGAAGAGCACCGGGGAGCTGTTTTTT. Amino acids: CASSLDQKSTGELFF.

This chain links TRBV11-2 with TRBJ2-5; TRBD1 aligns across 9 bases. V dropped 2 bases and J dropped 5; count of bases not matched to a gene: 6. Germline V CDR1 and CDR2: SGHAT, FQNNGV. CDR3 length equals 15 residues. The CDR3, as DNA: TGTGCCAGCAGCTTAAGCACAGGGGGCGGGGAGACCCAGTACTTC. The encoded protein is CASSLSTGGGETQYF.

CDR3 bases: TGTGCCAGTTCTACTAGGATTGAGCAGTTCTTC. Encoded protein: CASSTRIEQFF. This chain joins TRBV19 and TRBJ2-1, with D possibly TRBD2 on 5 matching bases. Germline lookup yields CDR1 LNHDA and CDR2 SQIVND (reference sequence). V was cut by 8 bases and J by 9 bases, with 11 bases left in between. The CDR3 length is 11 residues. The whole variable domain, filled in from reference TRBV19 and TRBJ2-1, reads DGGITQSPKYLFRKEGQNVTLSCEQNLNHDAMYWYRQDPGQGLRLIYYSQIVNDFQKGDIAEGYSVSREKKESFPLTVTSAQKNPTAFYLCASSTRIEQFFGPGTRLTVL.

This clone was detected only a few times. The rearrangement uses TRBV2 and TRBJ2-7, with TRBD2 matching over 7 bases. The V segment lost 4 bases and the J segment 7 bases; nucleotides outside the gene matches: 10. Germline V gives CDR1 SNHLY, CDR2 FYNNEI. CDR3 length equals 14 residues. CDR3 nucleotides: TGTGCCAGCAGTGTAACGGCGGGAGAGGGAGAGCAGTACTTC. Amino acid sequence: CASSVTAGEGEQYF.

The V call is TRBV7-2, the J call TRBJ2-3; D unresolved. The length of the CDR3 is 14 residues. Trimming shortened V by 5 bases and J by 1 base, and 10 bases separated the two germline ends. Germline CDR1 SGHTA, CDR2 FQGNSA. The CDR3: CASSPEARTDTQYF. The CDR3 region has the DNA TGTGCCAGCAGCCCTGAGGCACGCACAGATACGCAGTATTTT.

This clone was detected a few times. The rearrangement links TRBV30 to TRBJ1-3; D unclear. Germline V lookup: CDR1 GTSNPN, CDR2 SVGIG (reference sequence). This CDR3 spans 15 amino acids. V dropped 3 bases and J dropped 2 bases, with 14 bases sitting between them. CDR3 sequence (DNA): TGTGCCTGGAGGACGTCTGTTAGCCCTGGAAACACCATATATTTT. Amino acid sequence: CAWRTSVSPGNTIYF. The variable domain in full, with the rest retrieved from reference TRBV30 and TRBJ1-3, is SQTIHQWPATLVQPVGSPLSLECTVEGTSNPNLYWYRQAAGRGLQLLFYSVGIGQISSEVPQNLSASRPQDRQFILSSKKLLLSDSGFYLCAWRTSVSPGNTIYFGEGSWLTVV.

CDR3 loop: CASRDTGGNTEAFF. CDR3 in DNA: TGTGCCAGCAGGGACACGGGAGGGAACACTGAAGCTTTCTTT. This rearrangement joins TRBV5-4 to TRBJ1-1; a possible D gene is TRBD1 (5 bases). The V and J ends lost 5 bases and 1 base respectively, with 12 bases between them. This CDR3 region has 14 residues. CDR1 is SGHNT, CDR2 YYREEE, per germline (reference sequence).

This clone has just a few counts. The chain links TRBV28 to TRBJ2-1; the D is unclear. CDR3 length: 14 residues. Germline CDR1 is MDHEN and CDR2 is SYDVKM. V was shortened by 4 bases and J by 0 bases, with 7 bases between the two germline ends. The CDR3 spells CASSSISSYNEQFF. In DNA, the CDR3 is TGTGCCAGCAGTTCAATAAGCTCCTACAATGAGCAGTTCTTC.

The CDR3 loop reads CASSLRAGVVDTQYF. The CDR3 DNA is TGTGCCAGCAGCCTCAGGGCCGGGGTGGTAGATACGCAGTATTTT. The chain joins TRBV14 to TRBJ2-3; D might be TRBD1 or TRBD2, each matching 5 bases. CDR3 length: 15 amino acids. V lost 4 bases and J lost 5, with 16 bases in between. Germline-derived CDR1 and CDR2 are SGHDN and FVKESK.

There are many counts of this clone. This chain uses TRBV13 with TRBJ2-2, with 7 bases that match TRBD2. Germline values: CDR1 PRHDT, CDR2 FYEKMQ (reference sequence). The CDR3 totals 15 residues. V was pared by 5 bases and J by 4 bases, with 7 bases of the junction left unmatched. The CDR3 DNA is TGTGCCAGCAGCCCATGGGCTAGCGGCACCGGGGAGCTGTTTTTT. Encoded protein: CASSPWASGTGELFF.

The chain couples TRBV10-3 to TRBJ2-3; 9 nucleotides line up with TRBD2. V shed 4 bases, J shed 0 bases, and the junction held 2 bases outside the gene matches. CDR1 is ENHRY and CDR2 is SYGVKD in the germline V gene. This CDR3 comprises 15 residues. The CDR3 region is CAISVGLASTDTQYF. CDR3 bases: TGTGCCATCAGTGTTGGACTAGCGAGCACAGATACGCAGTATTTT.

A few counts support this clone. The V call is TRBV2, the J call TRBJ2-3; a possible D gene is TRBD2 (5 bases). CDR1 SNHLY and CDR2 FYNNEI come from the germline V gene. The CDR3 covers 15 residues. V gave up 3 bases and J gave up 1 base, with 11 bases separating them. CDR3 amino acids: CASSEVRARTDTQYF. Here the CDR3 DNA reads TGTGCCAGCAGTGAGGTGCGGGCTCGCACAGATACGCAGTATTTT.

The gene calls are TRBV7-2 and TRBJ1-2, with a possible D match to TRBD1 (5 bases). Deletions cut 5 bases from V and 3 bases from J, with 16 bases between. This CDR3 is built from 15 residues. The germline V gene encodes CDR1 SGHTA and CDR2 FQGNSA. CDR3 amino acids: CASSRTLGGDYGYTF. CDR3 DNA: TGTGCCAGCAGCCGGACTCTCGGAGGGGACTATGGCTACACCTTC.

There are many counts of this clone. J is TRBJ2-7 and V is TRBV10-3, with 8 positions matching TRBD1. The CDR3 has 14 amino acids. The J segment lost 3 bases and the V segment lost 6 bases, leaving 7 bases of the junction unmatched. Per the germline V gene, CDR1 is ENHRY and CDR2 is SYGVKD. CDR3 sequence reads: CAIRGQAESYEQYF. The CDR3 DNA is TGTGCCATCAGGGGACAGGCGGAAAGCTACGAGCAGTACTTC.

V usage is TRBV30 and J usage is TRBJ2-4, with D tentatively TRBD1 or TRBD2 (5 bases each). CDR1 and CDR2 from the germline V gene are GTSNPN and SVGIG (reference sequence). The V end was cut by 4 bases, the J end by 9 bases, with 13 bases between. This CDR3 has 12 residues. The CDR3 DNA reads as TGTGCCTGGACAGGGACGGGTAGCATTCAGTACTTC. Its translation is CAWTGTGSIQYF.

This clone was recorded at least ten times. The chain links TRBV7-8 to TRBJ2-5; possible D gene TRBD1, 5 bases. The length of the CDR3 is 14 residues. Germline V gives CDR1 SGHVS, CDR2 FQNEAQ. The V end was cut by 6 bases, the J end by 5 bases, with 16 bases between. CDR3 loop: CASSPDSPSETQYF. The CDR3 DNA is TGTGCCAGCAGTCCAGACAGCCCCTCCGAGACCCAGTACTTC.

The V gene is TRBV6-5, the J gene TRBJ1-2; D might be TRBD1 (6 bases). Trimming stripped 5 bases from V and 2 bases from J, with 12 bases between. From germline, CDR1 is MNHEY and CDR2 SVGAGI. This CDR3 comprises 14 residues. The CDR3 region is CASSDEGGNYGYTF. CDR3 DNA sequence: TGTGCCAGCAGTGACGAAGGGGGAAACTATGGCTACACCTTC.

The chain joins TRBV7-8 to TRBJ1-2; possibly TRBD1 for D (5 bases). Germline V lookup: CDR1 SGHVS, CDR2 FQNEAQ. V lost 5 bases and J lost 6, with 13 bases in between. The CDR3 sequence is 13 residues long. The DNA of the CDR3 is TGTGCCAGCAGCCACGGGACGGAAAATGGCTACACCTTC. Its protein product is CASSHGTENGYTF.

This clone was counted only a few times. The junction and the germline gene differ at one end; a read error may be behind it. This chain links TRBV4-2 with TRBJ2-7; D is unclear. CDR3 length equals 15 residues. Germline CDR1 and CDR2: LGHNA and YNFKEQ. In DNA form, the CDR3 reads TGTGCCAGCAGCCATAGGGCTAGTGACTCCCACGAGCAGTACTTC. This sequence encodes CASSHRASDSHEQYF.

This clone was detected only a few times. The chain is built from TRBV29-1 and TRBJ1-5, with TRBD1 matching over 9 bases. Per the germline V gene, CDR1 is SQVTM and CDR2 is ANQGSEA. The V gene end was trimmed by 6 bases and the J gene end by 7 bases; junction bases not matched to a gene: 7. This CDR3 comprises 13 residues. The CDR3 DNA is TGCAGCGTCCGGGACAGGGTCGAGCAGCCCCAGCATTTT. Translating it yields CSVRDRVEQPQHF.

The CDR3: CATSSNIRSTEAFF. The CDR3 DNA reads TGTGCCACCAGCAGTAACATCAGGAGCACTGAAGCTTTCTTT. The chain combines TRBV15 with TRBJ1-1; D gene uncertain. The V and J ends lost 3 bases and 4 bases respectively, with 12 bases between them. The germline V gene encodes CDR1 LNHNV and CDR2 YYDKDF (reference sequence). This CDR3 is built from 14 residues.

This clone occurred many times. This rearrangement joins TRBV28 to TRBJ2-7; 8 nucleotides agree with TRBD1. V lost 6 bases and J lost 2; bases outside the gene matches: 6. The CDR3 has 14 residues. The germline V gene encodes CDR1 MDHEN and CDR2 SYDVKM. CDR3 nucleotide sequence: TGTGCCAGCAGGGGGACAGGCCCCCCCTACGAGCAGTACTTC. This encodes CASRGTGPPYEQYF.

The chain carries TRBV4-2 and TRBJ2-1; unclear D gene. This CDR3 region has 16 residues. Germline CDR1 is LGHNA and CDR2 is YNFKEQ. V lost 6 bases and J lost 0, with 15 bases in between. The CDR3 coding sequence is TGTGCCAGCAGAAGAACACAAGATAGCTCCTACAATGAGCAGTTCTTC. Encoded protein: CASRRTQDSSYNEQFF.

This clone was seen more than once but under ten times. The chain couples TRBV29-1 to TRBJ2-5; D perhaps matches TRBD2 (6 bases). The germline CDR1 and CDR2 sequences are SQVTM and ANQGSEA. V was trimmed by 6 bases and J by 5 bases, leaving 16 bases between them. The CDR3 extends over 13 amino acids. The CDR3 loop is CSVHWAGRETQYF. In nucleotides, the CDR3 is TGCAGCGTCCACTGGGCGGGAAGGGAGACCCAGTACTTC.

The rearrangement joins TRBV6-5 to TRBJ2-1; D not certain. Per the germline V gene, CDR1 is MNHEY and CDR2 is SVGAGI. V was trimmed by 6 bases and J by 8 bases, leaving 8 bases between them. This CDR3 has 11 amino acids. The CDR3 is CASRDLYEQFF. DNA for the CDR3: TGTGCCAGCAGGGATCTCTATGAGCAGTTCTTC.

The rearrangement joins TRBV7-9 to TRBJ1-1; 7 bases match TRBD1. Germline V gene lookup returns CDR1 SEHNR and CDR2 FQNEAQ (reference sequence). The ends lost 5 bases at V and 1 base at J; junction bases unmatched: 7. The CDR3 totals 15 residues. The DNA of the CDR3 is TGTGCCAGCAGCCGGGCGGGACAGAAGAACACTGAAGCTTTCTTT. Encoded protein: CASSRAGQKNTEAFF.